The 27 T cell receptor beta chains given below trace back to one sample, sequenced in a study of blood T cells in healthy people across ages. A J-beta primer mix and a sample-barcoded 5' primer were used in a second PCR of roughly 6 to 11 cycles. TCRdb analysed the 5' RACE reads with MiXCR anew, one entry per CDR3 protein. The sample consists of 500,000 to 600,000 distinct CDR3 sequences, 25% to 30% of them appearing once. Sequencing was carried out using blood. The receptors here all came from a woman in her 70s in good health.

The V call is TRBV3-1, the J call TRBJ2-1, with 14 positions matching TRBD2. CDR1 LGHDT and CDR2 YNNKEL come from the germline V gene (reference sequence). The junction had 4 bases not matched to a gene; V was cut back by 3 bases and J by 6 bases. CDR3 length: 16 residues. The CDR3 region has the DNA TGTGCCAGCAGCCAGGCCGGGACTAGCGGGAGCAATGAGCAGTTCTTC. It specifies CASSQAGTSGSNEQFF.

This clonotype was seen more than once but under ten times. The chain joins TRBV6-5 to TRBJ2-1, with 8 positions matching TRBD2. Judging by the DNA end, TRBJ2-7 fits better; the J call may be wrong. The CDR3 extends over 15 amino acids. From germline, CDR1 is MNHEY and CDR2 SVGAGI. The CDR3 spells CASSYAGSGVDEQYF. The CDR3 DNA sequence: TGTGCCAGCAGTTACGCGGGTAGCGGGGTGGACGAGCAGTACTTC.

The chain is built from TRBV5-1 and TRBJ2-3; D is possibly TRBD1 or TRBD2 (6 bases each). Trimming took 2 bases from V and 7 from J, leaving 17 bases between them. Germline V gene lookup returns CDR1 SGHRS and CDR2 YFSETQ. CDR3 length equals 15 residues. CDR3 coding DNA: TGCGCCAGCAGCTTAGGGGGGACGCAGCTGTATACGCAGTATTTT. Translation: CASSLGGTQLYTQYF.

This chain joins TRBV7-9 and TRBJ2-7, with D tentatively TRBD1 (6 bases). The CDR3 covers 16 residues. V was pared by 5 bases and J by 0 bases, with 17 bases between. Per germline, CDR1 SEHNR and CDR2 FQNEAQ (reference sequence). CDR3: CASSIGKDRNSYEQYF. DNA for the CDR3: TGTGCCAGCAGCATAGGGAAGGACAGAAACTCCTACGAGCAGTACTTC.

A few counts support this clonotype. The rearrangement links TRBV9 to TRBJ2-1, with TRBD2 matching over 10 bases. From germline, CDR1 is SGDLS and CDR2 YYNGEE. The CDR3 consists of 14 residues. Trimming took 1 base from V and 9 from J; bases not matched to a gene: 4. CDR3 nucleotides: TGTGCCAGCAGCGTAAGCGGGGGGGGGCTTGAGCAGTTCTTC. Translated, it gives CASSVSGGGLEQFF.

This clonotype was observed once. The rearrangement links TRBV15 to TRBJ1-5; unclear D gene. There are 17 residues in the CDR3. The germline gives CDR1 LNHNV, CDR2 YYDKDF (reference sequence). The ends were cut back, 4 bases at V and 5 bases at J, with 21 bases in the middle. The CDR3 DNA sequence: TGTGCCACCAGCACCACAGAAGGTCGGAACCTCCATCAGCCCCAGCATTTT. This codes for CATSTTEGRNLHQPQHF.

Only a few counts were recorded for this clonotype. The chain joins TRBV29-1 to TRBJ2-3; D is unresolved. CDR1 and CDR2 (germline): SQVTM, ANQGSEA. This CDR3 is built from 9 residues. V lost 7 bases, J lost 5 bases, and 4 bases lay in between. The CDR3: CSAGDTQYF. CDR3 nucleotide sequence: TGCAGCGCCGGAGATACGCAGTATTTT.

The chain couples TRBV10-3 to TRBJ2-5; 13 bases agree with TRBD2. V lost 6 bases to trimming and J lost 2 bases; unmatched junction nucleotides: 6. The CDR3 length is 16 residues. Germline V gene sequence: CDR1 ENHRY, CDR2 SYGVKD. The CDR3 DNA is TGTGCCATCAGCCACGGGACTAGCGGGGTTCAAGAGACCCAGTACTTC. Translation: CAISHGTSGVQETQYF.

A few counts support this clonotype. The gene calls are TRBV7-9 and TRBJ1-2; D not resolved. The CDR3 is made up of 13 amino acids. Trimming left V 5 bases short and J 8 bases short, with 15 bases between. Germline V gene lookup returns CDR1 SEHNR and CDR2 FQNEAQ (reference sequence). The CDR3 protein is CASSHEVNGGYTF. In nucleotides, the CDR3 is TGTGCCAGCAGCCACGAGGTCAACGGAGGCTACACCTTC.

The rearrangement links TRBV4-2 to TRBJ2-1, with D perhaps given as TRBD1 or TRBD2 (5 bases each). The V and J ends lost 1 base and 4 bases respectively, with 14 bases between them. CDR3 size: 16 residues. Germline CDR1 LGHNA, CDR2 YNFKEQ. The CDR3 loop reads CASSQGGSGRYNEQFF. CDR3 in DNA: TGTGCCAGCAGCCAAGGGGGGTCTGGCAGGTACAATGAGCAGTTCTTC.

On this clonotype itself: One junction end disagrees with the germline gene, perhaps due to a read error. As DNA, the CDR3 is TGTGCCACCAGCAGAGATTGGGACAGGGAGGTTGCGGGCCAAGGGACCCAGTACTTC. Protein: CATSRDWDREVAGQGTQYF. The genes are TRBV15 and TRBJ2-1; 9 bases map to TRBD1. The J call may not be correct, given that the DNA end is closer to TRBJ2-5. CDR3 length: 19 amino acids. CDR1 is LNHNV and CDR2 is YYDKDF in the germline V gene (reference sequence).

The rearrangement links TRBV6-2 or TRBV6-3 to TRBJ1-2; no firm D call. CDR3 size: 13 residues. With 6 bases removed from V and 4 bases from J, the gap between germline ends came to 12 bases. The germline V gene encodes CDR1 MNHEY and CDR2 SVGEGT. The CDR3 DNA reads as TGTGCCAGCAGCCCCCAGGAAGTCTATGGCTACACCTTC. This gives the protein CASSPQEVYGYTF.

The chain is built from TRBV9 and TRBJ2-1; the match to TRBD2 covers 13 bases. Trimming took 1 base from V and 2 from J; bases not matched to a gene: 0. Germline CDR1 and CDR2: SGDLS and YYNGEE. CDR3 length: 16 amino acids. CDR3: CASSVTSGGAYNEQFF. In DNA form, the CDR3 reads TGTGCCAGCAGCGTAACTAGCGGGGGGGCCTACAATGAGCAGTTCTTC.

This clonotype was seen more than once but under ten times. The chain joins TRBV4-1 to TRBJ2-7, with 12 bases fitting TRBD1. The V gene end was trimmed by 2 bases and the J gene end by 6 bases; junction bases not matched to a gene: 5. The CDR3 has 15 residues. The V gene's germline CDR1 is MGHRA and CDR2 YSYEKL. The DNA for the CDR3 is TGCGCCAGCAGCCAAACGGGACAGGGGGCTATCGAGCAGTACTTC. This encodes CASSQTGQGAIEQYF.

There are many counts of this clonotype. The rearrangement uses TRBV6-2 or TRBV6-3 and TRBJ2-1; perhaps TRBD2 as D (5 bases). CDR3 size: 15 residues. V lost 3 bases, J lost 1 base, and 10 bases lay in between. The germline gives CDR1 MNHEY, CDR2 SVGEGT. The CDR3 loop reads CASSYQTRSYNEQFF. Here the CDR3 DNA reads TGTGCCAGCAGTTATCAAACTAGGTCCTACAATGAGCAGTTCTTC.

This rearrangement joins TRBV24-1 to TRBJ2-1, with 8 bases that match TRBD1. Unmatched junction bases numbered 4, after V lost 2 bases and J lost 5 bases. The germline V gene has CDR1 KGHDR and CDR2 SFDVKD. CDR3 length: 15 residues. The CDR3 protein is CATSDSGQGHNEQFF. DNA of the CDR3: TGTGCCACCAGTGATTCCGGACAGGGCCACAATGAGCAGTTCTTC.

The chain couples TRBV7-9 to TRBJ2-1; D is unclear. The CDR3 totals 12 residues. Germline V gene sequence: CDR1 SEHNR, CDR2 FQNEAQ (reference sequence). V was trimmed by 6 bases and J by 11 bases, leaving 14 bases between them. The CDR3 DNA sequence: TGTGCCAGCAGATCCCAACGTTCCCAGCAGTTCTTC. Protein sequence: CASRSQRSQQFF.

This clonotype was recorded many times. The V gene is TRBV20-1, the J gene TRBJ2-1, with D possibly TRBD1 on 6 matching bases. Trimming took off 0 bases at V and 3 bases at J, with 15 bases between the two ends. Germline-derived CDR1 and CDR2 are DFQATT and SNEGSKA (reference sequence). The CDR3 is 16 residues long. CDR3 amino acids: CSARDGGQPNYNEQFF. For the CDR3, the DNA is TGCAGTGCTAGAGATGGTGGACAGCCGAACTACAATGAGCAGTTCTTC.

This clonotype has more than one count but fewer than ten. Here the CDR3 reads CASSLSGTEETQYF. The CDR3 nucleotides read TGTGCCAGCAGCCTCTCCGGGACGGAAGAGACCCAGTACTTC. The genes are TRBV6-6 and TRBJ2-5; D possibly matches TRBD1 or TRBD2 (5 bases each). Germline assignment: CDR1 MNHNY and CDR2 SVGAGI (reference sequence). Trimming took off 6 bases at V and 3 bases at J, with 14 bases between the two ends. This CDR3 region has 14 residues.

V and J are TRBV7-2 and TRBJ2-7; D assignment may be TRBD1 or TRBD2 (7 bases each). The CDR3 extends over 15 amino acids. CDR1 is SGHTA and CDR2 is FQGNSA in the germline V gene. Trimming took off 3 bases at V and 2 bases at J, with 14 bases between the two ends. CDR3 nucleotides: TGTGCCAGCAGCTTGACAGGGAGGGGGACCTACGAGCAGTACTTC. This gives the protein CASSLTGRGTYEQYF.

The CDR3 loop reads CATSRQDRGRRETQYF. The CDR3 DNA reads TGTGCCACCAGCAGACAGGACAGGGGGCGTCGAGAGACCCAGTACTTC. This chain joins TRBV15 and TRBJ2-5; 11 positions agree with TRBD1. CDR1 LNHNV and CDR2 YYDKDF come from the germline V gene (reference sequence). V shed 2 bases, J shed 4 bases, and the junction held 6 bases outside the gene matches. The CDR3 is made up of 16 amino acids.

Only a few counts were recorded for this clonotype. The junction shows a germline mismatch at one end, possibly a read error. This chain's CDR3 is CASSPNAGTGRFLHF. The CDR3 bases are TGCGCCAGCAGCCCTAATGCCGGGACAGGCCGGTTCCTTCACTTC. J is TRBJ2-5 and V is TRBV4-3; 8 bases match TRBD1. CDR3 size: 15 residues. The germline V gene encodes CDR1 LGHNA and CDR2 YSLEER.

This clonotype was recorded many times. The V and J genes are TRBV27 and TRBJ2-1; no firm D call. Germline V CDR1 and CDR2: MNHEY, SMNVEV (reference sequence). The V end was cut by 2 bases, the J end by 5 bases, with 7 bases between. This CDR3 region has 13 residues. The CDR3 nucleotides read TGTGCCAGCAGTTTAGGGCTCCACAATGAGCAGTTCTTC. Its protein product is CASSLGLHNEQFF.

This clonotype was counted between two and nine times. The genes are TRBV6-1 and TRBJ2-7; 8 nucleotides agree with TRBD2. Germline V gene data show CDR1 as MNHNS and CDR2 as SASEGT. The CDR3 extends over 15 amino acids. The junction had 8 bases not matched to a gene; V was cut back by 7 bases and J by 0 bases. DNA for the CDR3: TGTGCCAGCACCGAGGACGCGGGGGGCTCCTACGAGCAGTACTTC. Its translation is CASTEDAGGSYEQYF.

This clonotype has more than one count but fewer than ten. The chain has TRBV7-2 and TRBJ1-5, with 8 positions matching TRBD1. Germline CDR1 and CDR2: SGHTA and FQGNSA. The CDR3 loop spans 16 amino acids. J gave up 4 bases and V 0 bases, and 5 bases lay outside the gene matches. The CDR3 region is CASSLANRGINQPQHF. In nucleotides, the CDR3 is TGTGCCAGCAGCTTAGCGAACAGGGGGATTAATCAGCCCCAGCATTTT.

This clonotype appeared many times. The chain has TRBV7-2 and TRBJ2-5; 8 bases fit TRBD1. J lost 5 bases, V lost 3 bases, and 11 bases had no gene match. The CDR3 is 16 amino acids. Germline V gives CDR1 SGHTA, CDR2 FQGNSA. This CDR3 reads CASSLNTGGGGETQYF. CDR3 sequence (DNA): TGTGCCAGCAGCTTGAATACAGGGGGAGGTGGTGAGACCCAGTACTTC.

The CDR3 loop is CSALAGTEYYGYTF. The CDR3 nucleotides are TGCAGTGCTCTCGCTGGGACGGAATATTATGGCTACACCTTC. This chain connects TRBV20-1 to TRBJ1-2, with D possibly being TRBD1 (5 bases). This CDR3 is 14 amino acids long. Germline V gene sequence: CDR1 DFQATT, CDR2 SNEGSKA (reference sequence). Trimming removed 5 bases at V and 5 bases at J, with 18 bases between.